Listed below are T cell receptor beta chains from one sample, sequenced in a study of molecular identifiers for immune sequencing clone quantification. One entry per CDR3 protein, called by TCRdb with MiXCR from the PCR reads. The sample contains fewer than 75,000 distinct CDR3 sequences, around 17% of which appear only once. Source material: naive CD8+ T cells from blood, with Jurkat cell RNA spiked in. The receptors were sampled from a human donor in good health. Some libraries in this study had Jurkat cell RNA spiked in. The CDR3 runs from the conserved cysteine through the conserved F or W. Fields, in order: V gene, J gene, D gene, clone size, CDR3 protein, CDR3 DNA. D genes are given only for firm matches. Only part of the rows carry a size: once, few, many, or a class if the clone is expanded.

TRBV4-3	TRBJ1-2	TRBD1	-	CASSQDQGAFSRYTF	TGCGCCAGCAGCCAAGATCAGGGGGCGTTTTCGCGCTACACCTTC
TRBV27	TRBJ2-1	TRBD1	few	CASSPTTGVNEQFF	TGTGCCAGCAGTCCCACGACAGGGGTCAATGAGCAGTTCTTC
TRBV20-1	TRBJ2-3	TRBD2	many	CSAPWTSGFTDTQYF	TGCAGTGCTCCATGGACTAGCGGATTCACAGATACGCAGTATTTT
TRBV27	TRBJ2-5	TRBD2	-	CASSLGLAGIYEETQYF	TGTGCCAGCAGTTTAGGACTAGCGGGGATTTATGAGGAGACCCAGTACTTC
TRBV5-6	TRBJ1-5	TRBD1	many	CASSLATGNQPQHF	TGTGCCAGCAGCTTGGCGACAGGGAATCAGCCCCAGCATTTT
TRBV7-9	TRBJ2-5	-	few	CASSLVVMVGQETQYF	TGTGCCAGCAGCTTAGTTGTTATGGTAGGCCAAGAGACCCAGTACTTC
TRBV6-5	TRBJ2-1	TRBD2	many	CASSDWTSGIPRSYNEQFF	TGTGCCAGCAGTGATTGGACTAGCGGGATTCCCCGCTCCTACAATGAGCAGTTCTTC
TRBV27	TRBJ2-3	TRBD1	many	CASSPGQGITDTQYF	TGTGCCAGCAGTCCGGGACAGGGAATCACAGATACGCAGTATTTT
TRBV6-2/TRBV6-3	TRBJ1-2	TRBD1	few	CASSYVPGQGPPAVYGCTF	TGTGCCAGCAGTTACGTACCGGGACAGGGGCCTCCAGCGGTCTATGGCTGCACCTTC
TRBV9	TRBJ2-3	-	-	CASSVRDRTDTQCF	TGTGCCAGCAGCGTCCGGGACCGCACAGATACGCAGTGTTTT
TRBV5-6	TRBJ2-6	-	many	CASRTGRDSGANVLTF	TGTGCCAGCAGGACTGGCAGGGACTCTGGGGCCAACGTCCTGACTTTC
TRBV7-9	TRBJ2-2	-	-	CASTHGAGELFF	TGTGCCAGCACCCATGGCGCCGGGGAGCTGTTTTTT
TRBV5-4	TRBJ2-3	-	few	CASSGPRGYF	TGTGCCAGCAGTGGCCCGAGGGGGTATTTT
TRBV19	TRBJ2-3	TRBD1	many	CASSIDTQGSTDTQYF	TGTGCCAGTAGTATAGATACACAGGGGAGCACAGATACGCAGTATTTT
TRBV21-1	TRBJ2-4	-	many	CASNVKFLAKNIQYF	TGTGCCAGCAACGTCAAATTTCTAGCCAAAAACATTCAGTACTTC
TRBV7-2	TRBJ2-3	TRBD2	many	CASSLAVLAGVTDTQYF	TGTGCCAGCAGCTTGGCTGTTCTAGCGGGAGTCACAGATACGCAGTATTTT
TRBV2	TRBJ2-1	-	many	CASSRTTYNEQFF	TGTGCCAGCAGCCGGACTACTTACAATGAGCAGTTCTTC
TRBV30	TRBJ1-1	-	many	CAWSVPHRPSPAAFF	TGTGCCTGGAGTGTACCCCACAGACCTTCCCCCGCCGCTTTCTTT
TRBV3-1	TRBJ1-5	TRBD1	-	CASSGTGTGSNQPQHF	TGTGCCAGCAGCGGTACCGGGACAGGGTCTAATCAGCCCCAGCATTTT
TRBV20-1	TRBJ2-3	-	many	CSARGWGSSTDTQYF	TGCAGTGCTAGAGGATGGGGGTCTAGCACAGATACGCAGTATTTT
TRBV24-1	TRBJ2-3	TRBD2	-	CATWTSGPDTQYF	TGTGCCACGTGGACTAGCGGGCCAGATACGCAGTATTTT
TRBV3-1	TRBJ2-3	-	many	CASSPARDYVGTDTQYF	TGTGCCAGCAGCCCGGCGCGAGACTATGTCGGCACAGATACGCAGTATTTT
TRBV6-5	TRBJ1-1	-	-	CASSHKWGLTEASF	TGCGCCAGCAGTCACAAATGGGGGCTCACTGAAGCTTCCTTT
TRBV4-3	TRBJ1-2	-	few	CASSQDLVDNYGYTF	TGCGCCAGCAGCCAAGATCTGGTGGATAACTATGGCTACACCTTC
TRBV6-2/TRBV6-3	TRBJ2-2	TRBD2	once	CASSTVWTSGTGELFF	TGTGCCAGCAGCACCGTGTGGACTAGCGGCACCGGGGAGCTGTTTTTT
TRBV4-3	TRBJ2-1	-	many	CASSLSTSSYNEQFF	TGCGCCAGCAGCCTCTCGACGAGCTCCTACAATGAGCAGTTCTTC
TRBV27	TRBJ2-7	-	few	CASSIGPSHEQYF	TGTGCCAGCAGTATAGGACCGTCCCACGAGCAGTACTTC
TRBV9	TRBJ2-1	-	few	CASSVGALLSNEQFF	TGTGCCAGCAGCGTAGGTGCACTACTGTCAAATGAGCAGTTCTTC
TRBV19	TRBJ2-4	-	few	CASSIAERKSIQYF	TGTGCCAGTAGTATTGCGGAGCGGAAAAGCATTCAGTACTTC